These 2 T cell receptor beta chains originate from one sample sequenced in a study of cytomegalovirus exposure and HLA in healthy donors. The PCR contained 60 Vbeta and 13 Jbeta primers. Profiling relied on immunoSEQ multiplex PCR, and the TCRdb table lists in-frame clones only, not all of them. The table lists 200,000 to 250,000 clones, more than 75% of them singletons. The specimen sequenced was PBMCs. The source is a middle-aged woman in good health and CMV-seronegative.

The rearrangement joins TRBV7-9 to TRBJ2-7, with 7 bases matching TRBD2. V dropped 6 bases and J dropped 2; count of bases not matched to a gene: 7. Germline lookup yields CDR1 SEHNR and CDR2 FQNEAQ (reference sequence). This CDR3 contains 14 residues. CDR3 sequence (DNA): TGTGCCAGCAGGAGGGACTACCTACCCTACGAGCAGTACTTC. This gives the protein CASRRDYLPYEQYF.

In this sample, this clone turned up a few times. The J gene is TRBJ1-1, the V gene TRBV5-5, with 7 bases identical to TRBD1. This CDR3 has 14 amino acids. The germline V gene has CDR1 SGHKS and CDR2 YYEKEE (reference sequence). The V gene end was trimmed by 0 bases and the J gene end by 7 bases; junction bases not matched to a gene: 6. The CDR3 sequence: CASSLVGRDSEAFF. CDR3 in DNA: TGTGCCAGCAGCTTGGTGGGTCGGGACAGTGAAGCTTTCTTT.